This is a list of T cell receptor beta chains from one sample in a study of PD-L1 blockade in urothelial cancer. Some clones are missing from TCRdb's copy, which holds only in-frame ones; the method was immunoSEQ multiplex PCR. This sample has some 45,000 clones; around 84% occur once, and the top ten carry around 15%. Source: PBMCs, taken around atezolizumab (anti-PD-L1) treatment. The receptors were sampled from a man aged 60 to 75 with urothelial cancer. Each CDR3 is given with its conserved first and last residue. A D gene is named only where the DNA matches it firmly. Rows may omit the clone size; those that give it use once, few, many or a size class.

>few|TRBJ1-6|TRBV2|TRBD1
TGTGCCAGCAGACACGGACAGGGGAAAAACTATAATTCACCCCTCCACTTT
CASRHGQGKNYNSPLHF
>once|TRBJ2-1|TRBV28|TRBD1
TGTGCCAGCAGCCCCGGGACAGGGGGATACAATGAGCAGTTCTTC
CASSPGTGGYNEQFF
>.|TRBJ2-3|TRBV4-1|.
TGCGCCAGCAGCCAAGCCCAGGGGCCGGATACGCAGTATTTT
CASSQAQGPDTQYF
>.|TRBJ2-1|TRBV6-5|TRBD2
TGTGCCAGCAGAACATCTAGCGGGAGGGCCAATGAGCAGTTCTTC
CASRTSSGRANEQFF
>.|TRBJ2-5|TRBV10-3|.
TGTGCCATCAGTGAGTCGAGGGCTACGTGGGAGACCCAGTACTTC
CAISESRATWETQYF
>medium-sized|TRBJ1-4|TRBV7-2|.
TGTGCCAGCAGCCGCGAGGCAAATGAAAAACTGTTTTTT
CASSREANEKLFF
>few|TRBJ1-2|TRBV6-1|.
TGTGCCAGCAATGCTGACAAGGCCCAAAACTATGGCTACACCTTC
CASNADKAQNYGYTF
>.|TRBJ2-7|TRBV2|TRBD2
TGTGCCGGAGGGTTGGGACTAGCGGGAGACGAGCAGTACTTC
CAGGLGLAGDEQYF
>.|TRBJ2-2|TRBV11-2|TRBD2
TGTGCCAGCAGCTTACGAGCGGGGGGGGACACCGGGGAGCTGTTTTTT
CASSLRAGGDTGELFF
>.|TRBJ2-7|TRBV7-9|.
TGTGCCAGCAGCTACCTCCGGGACAACTACGAGCAGTACTTC
CASSYLRDNYEQYF
>.|TRBJ2-7|TRBV11-1|TRBD2
TGTGCCAGCAGGTCTTTCTTGCGGGGGGCCTACGAGCAGTACTTC
CASRSFLRGAYEQYF
>.|TRBJ2-7|TRBV28|TRBD2
TGTGCCAGCAGTTTTTCGACTAGCGGGGAGGCGTCCTACGAGCAGTACTTC
CASSFSTSGEASYEQYF
>.|TRBJ2-7|TRBV7-9|.
TGTGCCAGCAGCTTCTCCTCCTACGAGCAGTACTTC
CASSFSSYEQYF
>once|TRBJ2-4|TRBV18|.
TGTGCCAGCACGCTACCAGGGGTAGCCAAAAACATTCAGTACTTC
CASTLPGVAKNIQYF
>.|TRBJ1-1|TRBV19|TRBD1
TGTGCCAGTAGTTCGGGACAGGTGAACACTGAAGCTTTCTTT
CASSSGQVNTEAFF
>few|TRBJ1-1|TRBV29-1|.
TGCAGCGTTGCCAGGGTGGGTGAAGCTTTCTTT
CSVARVGEAFF
>many|TRBJ2-7|TRBV28|TRBD1
TGTGCCAGCAGCGGGACAGGGAGCACCTACGAGCAGTACTTC
CASSGTGSTYEQYF
>.|TRBJ1-4|TRBV28|TRBD1
TGTGCCAGCAGCCCCCTCCCGACAGGGATCTTTACTAATGAAAAACTGTTTTTT
CASSPLPTGIFTNEKLFF
>.|TRBJ2-3|TRBV29-1|TRBD1
TGCAGCGTTGCTAGAACCCAGGGGGCGGCAGATACGCAGTATTTT
CSVARTQGAADTQYF
>.|TRBJ1-1|TRBV6-6|.
TGTGCCAGCAGTTACTCAGGGGATAACACTGAAGCTTTCTTT
CASSYSGDNTEAFF
>.|TRBJ2-3|TRBV19|TRBD2
TGTGCCAGTAGCTCTAGCGGGAGCACAGATACGCAGTATTTT
CASSSSGSTDTQYF
>.|TRBJ1-1|TRBV15|.
TGTGCCACCAGCGACGGCAGGTACTTGAACACTGAAGCTTTCTTT
CATSDGRYLNTEAFF
>.|TRBJ1-1|TRBV10-3|.
TGTGCCATCAAAGACAGAATGAACACTGAAGCTTTCTTT
CAIKDRMNTEAFF
>.|TRBJ2-5|TRBV4-2|.
TGTGCCAGCAGCCGGCGGACAGCACAAGAGACCCAGTACTTC
CASSRRTAQETQYF
>few|TRBJ1-3|TRBV28|.
TGTGCCAGCAACCAAGCTTACTCTGGAAACACCATATATTTT
CASNQAYSGNTIYF
>.|TRBJ2-3|TRBV5-1|TRBD2
TGCGCCAGCAGCTTAGGGCCTAGCGGGGGCGCAGATACGCAGTATTTT
CASSLGPSGGADTQYF
>.|TRBJ2-2|TRBV5-1|TRBD2
TGCGCCAGCAGCGTGAGCGGGAGCGTATCCGGGGAGCTGTTTTTT
CASSVSGSVSGELFF
>few|TRBJ1-2|TRBV5-6|TRBD1
TGTGCCAGCAGCTCGGGACAGAACTATGGCTACACCTTC
CASSSGQNYGYTF
>.|TRBJ1-2|TRBV6-6|.
TGTGCCAGCAGTTTGAACCCATACAGCACCTATGGCTACACCTTC
CASSLNPYSTYGYTF
>once|TRBJ2-1|TRBV5-5|TRBD2
TGTGCCAGCAGCTGGCGGGAGTTTAGACTAGCGGGAGTTAAGTACAATGAGCAGTTCTTC
CASSWREFRLAGVKYNEQFF
>.|TRBJ2-5|TRBV5-1|TRBD2
TGCGCCAGCAGCTCCTTAGCGGGGGCCCAAGAGACCCAGTACTTC
CASSSLAGAQETQYF
>once|TRBJ2-1|TRBV19|TRBD2
TGTGCCAGTAGTATAGCTAGCGGTCTCTACAATGAGCAGTTCTTC
CASSIASGLYNEQFF
>.|TRBJ2-1|TRBV27|TRBD2
TGTGCCAGCAGTTTAAAGGGCGGGGGGGGTTACCAAACCCTCTTC
CASSLKGGGGYQTLF
>.|TRBJ2-5|TRBV7-9|.
TGTGCCAGCCTTCTTGAGGGTTCGAAGACCCAGTACTTC
CASLLEGSKTQYF
>.|TRBJ2-5|TRBV6-1|TRBD1
TGTGCCAGCAGGGCAGGACAGGGGTTGGAGACCCAGTACTTC
CASRAGQGLETQYF
>.|TRBJ2-7|TRBV5-1|TRBD2
TGCGCCAGCAGCCACCGGGAGGGATACGAGCAGTACTTC
CASSHREGYEQYF
>.|TRBJ2-2|TRBV15|TRBD1
TGTGCCACCAGCAGGGGGACAGACGGAAACACCGGGGAGCTGTTTTTT
CATSRGTDGNTGELFF
>.|TRBJ2-1|TRBV11-2|TRBD2
TGTGCCAGCAGCTTAGATCATGGGCGGGGGTACAATGAGCAGTTCTTC
CASSLDHGRGYNEQFF
>.|TRBJ2-7|TRBV7-8|TRBD1
TGTGCCAGCAGCTGGAAGGACAGGGCGTCTTACTACGAGCAGTACTTC
CASSWKDRASYYEQYF
>.|TRBJ2-1|TRBV27|TRBD1
TGTGCCAGCACCTTGACAGGGGAATACAATGAGCAGTTCTTC
CASTLTGEYNEQFF
>.|TRBJ2-7|TRBV6-4|.
TGTGCCAGCAGTGACCGTGGGCTACCACGAAACTACGAGCAGTACTTC
CASSDRGLPRNYEQYF
>.|TRBJ2-7|TRBV11-2|.
TGTGCCAGCAGCTTAGTTAGGGGCAGGGGTCCCTACGAGCAGTACTTC
CASSLVRGRGPYEQYF
>.|TRBJ1-6|TRBV28|TRBD1
TGTGCCAGCAGCCCAAGTGCGGGACAGGGATATTCACCCCTCCACTTT
CASSPSAGQGYSPLHF
>.|TRBJ1-3|TRBV6-5|.
TGTGCCAGCAGTTACTCGAACGCGGCTTCTGGAAACACCATATATTTT
CASSYSNAASGNTIYF
>.|TRBJ1-4|TRBV7-8|.
TGTGCCAGCAGCCCCAGGAGGCGTTCAATGGCAGGGAGGGAGGGAGAAAAACTGTTTTTT
CASSPRRRSMAGREGEKLFF
>.|TRBJ2-2|TRBV5-1|TRBD2
TGCGCCAGCAGCTTGGAGCCTAGCGGGTCGAACACCGGGGAGCTGTTTTTT
CASSLEPSGSNTGELFF